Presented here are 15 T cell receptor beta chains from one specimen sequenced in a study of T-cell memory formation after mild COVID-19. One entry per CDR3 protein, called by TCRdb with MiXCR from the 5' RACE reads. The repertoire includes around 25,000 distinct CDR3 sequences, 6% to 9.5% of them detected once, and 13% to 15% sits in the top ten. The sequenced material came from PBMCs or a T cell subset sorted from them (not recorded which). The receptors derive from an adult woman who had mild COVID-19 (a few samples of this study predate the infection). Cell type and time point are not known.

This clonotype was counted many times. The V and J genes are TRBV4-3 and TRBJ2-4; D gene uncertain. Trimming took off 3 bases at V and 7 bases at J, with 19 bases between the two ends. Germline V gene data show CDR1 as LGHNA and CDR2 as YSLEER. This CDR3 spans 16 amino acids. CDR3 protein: CASSHSRESSRNIQYF. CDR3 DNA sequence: TGCGCCAGCAGCCATTCACGTGAGAGCTCCCGGAACATTCAGTACTTC.

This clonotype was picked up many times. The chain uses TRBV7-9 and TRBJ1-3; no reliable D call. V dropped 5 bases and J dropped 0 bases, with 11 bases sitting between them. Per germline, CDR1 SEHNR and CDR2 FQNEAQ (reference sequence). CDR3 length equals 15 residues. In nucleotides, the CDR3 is TGTGCCAGCAGCCCTTCTGCGTCCTCTGGAAACACCATATATTTT. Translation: CASSPSASSGNTIYF.

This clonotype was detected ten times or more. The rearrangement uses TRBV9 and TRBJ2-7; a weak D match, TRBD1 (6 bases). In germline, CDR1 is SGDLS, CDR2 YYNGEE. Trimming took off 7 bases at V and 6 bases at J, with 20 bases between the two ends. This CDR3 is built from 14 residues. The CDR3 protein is CASQGVGARSEQYF. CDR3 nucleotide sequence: TGTGCCAGCCAAGGAGTGGGGGCTAGGAGCGAGCAGTACTTC. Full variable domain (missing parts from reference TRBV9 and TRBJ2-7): DSGVTQTPKHLITATGQRVTLRCSPRSGDLSVYWYQQSLDQGLQFLIQYYNGEERAKGNILERFSAQQFPDLHSELNLSSLELGDSALYFCASQGVGARSEQYFGPGTRLTVT.

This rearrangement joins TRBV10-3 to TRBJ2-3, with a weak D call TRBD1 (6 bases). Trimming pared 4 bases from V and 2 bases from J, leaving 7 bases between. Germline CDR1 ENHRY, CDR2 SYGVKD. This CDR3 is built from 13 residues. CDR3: CAISGQDTDTQYF. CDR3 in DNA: TGTGCCATCAGTGGACAGGACACAGATACGCAGTATTTT.

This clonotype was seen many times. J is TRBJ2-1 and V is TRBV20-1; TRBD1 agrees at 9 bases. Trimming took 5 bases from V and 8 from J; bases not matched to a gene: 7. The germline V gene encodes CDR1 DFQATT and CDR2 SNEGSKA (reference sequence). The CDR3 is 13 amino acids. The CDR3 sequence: CSAPTGGRDEQFF. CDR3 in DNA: TGCAGTGCTCCGACAGGGGGTAGGGATGAGCAGTTCTTC.

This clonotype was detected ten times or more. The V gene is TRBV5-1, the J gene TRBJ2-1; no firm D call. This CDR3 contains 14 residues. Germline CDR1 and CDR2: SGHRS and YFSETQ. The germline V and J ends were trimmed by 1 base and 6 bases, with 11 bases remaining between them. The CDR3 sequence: CASSLIDPINEQFF. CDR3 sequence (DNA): TGCGCCAGCAGCTTGATCGATCCCATCAATGAGCAGTTCTTC.

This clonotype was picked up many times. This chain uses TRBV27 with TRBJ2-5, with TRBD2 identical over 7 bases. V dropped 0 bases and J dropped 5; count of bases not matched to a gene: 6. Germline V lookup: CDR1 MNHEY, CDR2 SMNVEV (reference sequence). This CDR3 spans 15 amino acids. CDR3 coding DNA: TGTGCCAGCAGTTTATCCGCGGGGGTTTTGGAGACCCAGTACTTC. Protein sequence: CASSLSAGVLETQYF.

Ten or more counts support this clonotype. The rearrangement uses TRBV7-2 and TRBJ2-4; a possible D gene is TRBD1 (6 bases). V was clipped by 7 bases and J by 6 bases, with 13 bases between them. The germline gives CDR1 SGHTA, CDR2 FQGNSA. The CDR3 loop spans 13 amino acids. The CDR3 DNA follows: TGTGCCAGCACCCCGGGGACATTAAACATTCAGTACTTC. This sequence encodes CASTPGTLNIQYF.

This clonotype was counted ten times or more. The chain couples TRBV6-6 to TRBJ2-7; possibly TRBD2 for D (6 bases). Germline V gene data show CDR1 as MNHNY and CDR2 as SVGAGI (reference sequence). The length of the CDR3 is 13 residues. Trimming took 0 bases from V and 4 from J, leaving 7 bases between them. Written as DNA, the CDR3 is TGTGCCAGCAGTTACTCCGGGAGATACGAGCAGTACTTC. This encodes CASSYSGRYEQYF.

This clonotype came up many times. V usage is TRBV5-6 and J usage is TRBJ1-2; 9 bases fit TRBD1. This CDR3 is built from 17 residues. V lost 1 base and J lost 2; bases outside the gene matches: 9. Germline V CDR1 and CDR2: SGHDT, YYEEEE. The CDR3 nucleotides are TGTGCCAGCAGCTTGAATCACAGGGGGCCTGGCAACTATGGCTACACCTTC. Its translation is CASSLNHRGPGNYGYTF.

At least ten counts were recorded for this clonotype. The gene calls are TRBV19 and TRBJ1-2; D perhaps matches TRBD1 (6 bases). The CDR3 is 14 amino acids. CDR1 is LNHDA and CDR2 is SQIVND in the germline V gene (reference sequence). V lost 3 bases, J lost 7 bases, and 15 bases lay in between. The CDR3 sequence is CASSMPQGSRGYTF. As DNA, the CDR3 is TGTGCCAGTAGTATGCCCCAGGGGTCCCGTGGCTACACCTTC. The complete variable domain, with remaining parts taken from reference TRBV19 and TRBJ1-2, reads DGGITQSPKYLFRKEGQNVTLSCEQNLNHDAMYWYRQDPGQGLRLIYYSQIVNDFQKGDIAEGYSVSREKKESFPLTVTSAQKNPTAFYLCASSMPQGSRGYTFGSGTRLTVV.

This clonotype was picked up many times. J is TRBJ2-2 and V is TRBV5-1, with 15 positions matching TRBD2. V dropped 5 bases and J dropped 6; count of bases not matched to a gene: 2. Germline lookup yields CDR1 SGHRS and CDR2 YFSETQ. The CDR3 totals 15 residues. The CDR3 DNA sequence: TGCGCCAGCAGTGGACTAGCGGGAGGGCCCGGGGAGCTGTTTTTT. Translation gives CASSGLAGGPGELFF.

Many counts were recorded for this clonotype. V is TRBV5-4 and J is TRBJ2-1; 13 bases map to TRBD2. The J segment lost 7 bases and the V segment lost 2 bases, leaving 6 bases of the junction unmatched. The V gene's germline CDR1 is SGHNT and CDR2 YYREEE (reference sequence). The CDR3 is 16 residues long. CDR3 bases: TGTGCCAGCAGCTTAACTAGCGGGAGGGCCGAAAATGAGCAGTTCTTC. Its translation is CASSLTSGRAENEQFF. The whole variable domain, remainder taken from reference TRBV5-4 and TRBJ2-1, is ETGVTQSPTHLIKTRGQQVTLRCSSQSGHNTVSWYQQALGQGPQFIFQYYREEENGRGNFPPRFSGLQFPNYSSELNVNALELDDSALYLCASSLTSGRAENEQFFGPGTRLTVL.

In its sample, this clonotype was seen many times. CDR3 residues: CSADGLVVNEQFF. The CDR3, as DNA: TGCAGTGCTGACGGACTAGTAGTCAATGAGCAGTTCTTC. The chain employs TRBV20-1 and TRBJ2-1, with 7 positions matching TRBD2. The CDR3 sequence is 13 residues long. V dropped 5 bases and J dropped 6; count of bases not matched to a gene: 7. Germline V gives CDR1 DFQATT, CDR2 SNEGSKA (reference sequence).

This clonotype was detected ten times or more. CDR3 region: CASSVLSGGAGNTIYF. CDR3 bases: TGTGCCAGCAGCGTCTTAAGCGGGGGAGCTGGAAACACCATATATTTT. V is TRBV9 and J is TRBJ1-3, with a possible D match to TRBD1 (5 bases). Germline V gene sequence: CDR1 SGDLS, CDR2 YYNGEE. This CDR3 spans 16 amino acids. V was trimmed by 2 bases and J by 2 bases, leaving 14 bases between them. Together with reference TRBV9 and TRBJ1-3, the CDR3 gives the full variable domain: DSGVTQTPKHLITATGQRVTLRCSPRSGDLSVYWYQQSLDQGLQFLIQYYNGEERAKGNILERFSAQQFPDLHSELNLSSLELGDSALYFCASSVLSGGAGNTIYFGEGSWLTVV.